Detailed here is one T cell receptor (beta chain). Its target is not known. Trimming removed 6 bases at V and 4 bases at J, with 16 bases between. Per the germline V gene, CDR1 is WSHSY and CDR2 is SAAADI. The CDR3 totals 14 residues. As it was prepared, the TCRbeta library received unique molecular identifiers. MiXCR was run by TCRdb on the PCR reads, yielding one entry per CDR3 protein. The sample has hundreds of thousands of distinct CDR3 sequences, almost 8% seen once. The data were taken from a study of T-cell reconstitution after alpha-beta-depleted transplantation in children. Study-level results: T-cell numbers and diversity one year post-transplant derived largely from freshly generated T cells. TCRbeta diversity was high at day 60 in some patients (a result of surviving recipient T cells and thymic progenitors). Alpha-beta T cells present about two months after transplant were reported to originate from several hundred expanded graft clones.

The sample consisted of peripheral blood, taken 360 days after TCRalphabeta/CD19-depleted stem cell transplant. The receptor's source is a female patient aged 2-15 years who had a stem cell transplant for Fanconi anemia, so the T cells may come from the graft donor. The chain links TRBV10-2 to TRBJ2-7; D is undetermined. CDR3 bases: TGCGCCAGCAGCGTTTCCGACAAGACATACGAGCAGTACTTC. Its protein product is CASSVSDKTYEQYF.